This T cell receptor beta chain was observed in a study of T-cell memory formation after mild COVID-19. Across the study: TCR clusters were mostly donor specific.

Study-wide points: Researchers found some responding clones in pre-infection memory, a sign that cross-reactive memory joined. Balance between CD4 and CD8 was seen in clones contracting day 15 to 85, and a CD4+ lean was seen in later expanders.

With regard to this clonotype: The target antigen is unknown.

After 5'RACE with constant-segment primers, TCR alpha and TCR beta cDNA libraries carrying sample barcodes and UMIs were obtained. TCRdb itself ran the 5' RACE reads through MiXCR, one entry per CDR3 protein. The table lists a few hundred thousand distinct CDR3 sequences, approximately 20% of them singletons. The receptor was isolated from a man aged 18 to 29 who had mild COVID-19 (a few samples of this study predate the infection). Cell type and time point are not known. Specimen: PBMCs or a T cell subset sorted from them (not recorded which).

CDR3 protein: CSVESRTEAFF. CDR3 nucleotides: TGCAGCGTTGAATCTCGCACTGAAGCTTTCTTT. The rearrangement uses TRBV29-1 and TRBJ1-1; D is ambiguous. The CDR3 length is 11 residues. Germline V gene sequence: CDR1 SQVTM, CDR2 ANQGSEA. V lost 2 bases and J lost 4, with 5 bases in between.